This T cell receptor (beta chain) was sequenced in a study of T cells in Graves' hyperthyroidism and ophthalmopathy. Overall study: Peripheral blood was secured at the point of initial diagnosis, before any treatment.

RNA transcripts gave rise to amplified TCR beta CDR3 regions. The study used the HTBI primer set for a first-round RT-PCR of the TCR CDR3. One entry per CDR3 protein, called by TCRdb with MiXCR from the multiplex PCR reads. The table has 250,000 or so distinct CDR3 sequences, about 15% seen once; the top ten hold 30%. Points from the study as a whole: Peripheral blood also featured most of the thyroid clonotypes expanded above 0.001. A 13 V-J signature model discriminated ophthalmopathy versus stable hyperthyroidism.

Per the germline V gene, CDR1 is MNHEY and CDR2 is SMNVEV (reference sequence). The CDR3 covers 13 residues. Trimming at V came to 8 bases and at J to 6 bases, leaving 7 bases not matched to a gene. Only a few counts were recorded for this clonotype. Its antigen remains unknown. Fresh peripheral blood, under 13 ml, was the source of the PBMCs. V gene TRBV27 combines with J gene TRBJ2-7; 10 bases are a match to TRBD1. The sequenced sample consisted of blood. The clonotype originates from a woman between 45 and 65 years old with Graves' hyperthyroidism that later progressed to Graves' ophthalmopathy. The CDR3 protein is CASQPTGGVEQYF. CDR3 DNA: TGTGCCAGCCAACCGACAGGGGGCGTCGAGCAGTACTTC.